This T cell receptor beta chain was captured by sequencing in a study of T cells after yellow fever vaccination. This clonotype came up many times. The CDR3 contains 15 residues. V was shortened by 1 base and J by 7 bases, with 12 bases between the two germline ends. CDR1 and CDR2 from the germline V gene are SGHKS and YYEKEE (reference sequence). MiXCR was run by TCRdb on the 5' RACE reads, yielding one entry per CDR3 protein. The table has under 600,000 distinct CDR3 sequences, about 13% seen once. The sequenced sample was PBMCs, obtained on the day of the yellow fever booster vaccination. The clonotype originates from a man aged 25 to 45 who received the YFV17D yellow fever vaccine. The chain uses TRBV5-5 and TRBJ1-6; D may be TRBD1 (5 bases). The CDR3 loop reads CASSLWMTENSPLHF. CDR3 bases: TGTGCCAGCAGCTTGTGGATGACAGAGAATTCACCCCTCCACTTT.